Below, 27 T cell receptor beta chains from the same sample are listed, as sequenced in a study of blood T cell repertoires in COVID-19. Some clones are missing from TCRdb's copy, which holds only in-frame ones; the method was immunoSEQ multiplex PCR. The sample lists some 150,000 clones, around nine tenths seen once, with 2.3% in the top ten. Sequenced input: peripheral blood. These receptor sequences come from a human donor in a cohort sampled during active COVID-19.

The chain employs TRBV7-2 and TRBJ2-3; 7 bases align to TRBD1. Per germline, CDR1 SGHTA and CDR2 FQGNSA. This CDR3 spans 15 amino acids. The trim removed 5 bases at V and 5 bases at J, leaving 10 bases unmatched. CDR3 in amino acids: CASSPQGTWVDTQYF. CDR3 bases: TGTGCCAGCAGCCCACAGGGGACGTGGGTAGATACGCAGTATTTT. Drawing the rest from reference TRBV7-2 and TRBJ2-3, the complete variable domain is GAGVSQSPSNKVTEKGKDVELRCDPISGHTALYWYRQSLGQGLEFLIYFQGNSAPDKSGLPSDRFSAERTGGSVSTLTIQRTQQEDSAVYLCASSPQGTWVDTQYFGPGTRLTVL.

This clone was found a few times. V gene TRBV14 combines with J gene TRBJ2-7; TRBD1 might be the D (5 bases). V gave up 2 bases and J gave up 3 bases, with 11 bases separating them. The CDR3 loop spans 14 amino acids. CDR1 is SGHDN, CDR2 FVKESK, per germline. The CDR3 coding sequence is TGTGCCAGCAGCCAAAGGCAGGGATACTACGAGCAGTACTTC. Amino acid sequence: CASSQRQGYYEQYF. Full variable domain (remainder filled in from reference TRBV14 and TRBJ2-7): EAGVTQFPSHSVIEKGQTVTLRCDPISGHDNLYWYRRVMGKEIKFLLHFVKESKQDESGMPNNRFLAERTGGTYSTLKVQPAELEDSGVYFCASSQRQGYYEQYFGPGTRLTVT.

The J gene is TRBJ2-1, the V gene TRBV19, with 10 nucleotides matching TRBD2. The germline gives CDR1 LNHDA, CDR2 SQIVND (reference sequence). The V segment lost 3 bases and the J segment 7 bases; nucleotides outside the gene matches: 6. CDR3 length: 15 amino acids. Here the CDR3 reads CASSISGLAENEQFF. For the CDR3, the DNA is TGTGCCAGTAGTATTAGTGGACTAGCGGAAAATGAGCAGTTCTTC.

In this sample, this clone turned up once. The CDR3 protein is CASNNRDDIQYF. Written as DNA, the CDR3 is TGTGCCAGTAATAACCGGGATGACATTCAGTACTTC. This chain uses TRBV19 with TRBJ2-4; the D gene is possibly TRBD2 (5 bases). Germline lookup yields CDR1 LNHDA and CDR2 SQIVND (reference sequence). Trimming left V 7 bases short and J 8 bases short, with 12 bases between. CDR3 length equals 12 residues.

The chain recombines TRBV9 with TRBJ2-5, with 10 bases that match TRBD2. The length of the CDR3 is 20 residues. J lost 5 bases, V lost 5 bases, and 24 bases had no gene match. Germline assignment: CDR1 SGDLS and CDR2 YYNGEE. The CDR3 sequence: CASSTGTGAGGPSFVETQYF. The CDR3 DNA follows: TGTGCCAGCAGTACGGGGACAGGAGCGGGAGGGCCCTCGTTCGTGGAGACCCAGTACTTC.

The chain links TRBV10-1 to TRBJ1-1; D is possibly TRBD1 (5 bases). CDR1 is WNHNN and CDR2 is SYGVQD in the germline V gene (reference sequence). V lost 3 bases and J lost 1, with 9 bases in between. The CDR3 extends over 14 amino acids. CDR3 in amino acids: CASSDGHPNTEAFF. The DNA of the CDR3 is TGCGCCAGCAGTGACGGACACCCGAACACTGAAGCTTTCTTT.

This chain joins TRBV7-3 and TRBJ2-1; 14 nucleotides line up with TRBD2. Germline V gene data show CDR1 as SGHTA and CDR2 as FQGTGA. Losses at the gene ends were 5 bases for V and 7 bases for J; bases not matched to a gene: 10. This CDR3 has 17 residues. CDR3 sequence (DNA): TGTGCCAGCAGCCGGGGACTAGCGGGAGTGGGCAATAATGAGCAGTTCTTC. Its translation is CASSRGLAGVGNNEQFF.

There are a few counts of this clone. The chain joins TRBV19 to TRBJ1-5; TRBD1 might be the D (6 bases). The CDR3 has 17 residues. Germline V gene data show CDR1 as LNHDA and CDR2 as SQIVND (reference sequence). Trimming removed 0 bases at V and 4 bases at J, with 16 bases between. The CDR3 sequence: CASSIDLLNRVNQPQHF. CDR3 bases: TGTGCCAGTAGTATAGACCTCTTGAACAGGGTTAATCAGCCCCAGCATTTT.

The gene calls are TRBV4-1 and TRBJ1-2, with TRBD1 identical over 11 bases. The germline CDR1 and CDR2 sequences are MGHRA and YSYEKL. The CDR3 contains 16 residues. V was clipped by 0 bases and J by 4 bases; unmatched bases: 4. In DNA, the CDR3 is TGCGCCAGCAGCCAAGATTCAGGGACAGGGGGCTATGGCTACACCTTC. Protein sequence: CASSQDSGTGGYGYTF.

In its sample, this clone was seen once. The rearrangement uses TRBV27 and TRBJ1-2, with 7 bases that match TRBD1. CDR3 length: 14 amino acids. V lost 6 bases, J lost 0 bases, and 4 bases stayed unmatched. Germline CDR1 reads MNHEY; CDR2 reads SMNVEV (reference sequence). CDR3 coding DNA: TGTGCCAGCAGACTACAGGGGACTAACTATGGCTACACCTTC. This codes for CASRLQGTNYGYTF.

This chain connects TRBV14 to TRBJ2-7; D may be TRBD1 (5 bases). Trimming shortened V by 3 bases and J by 3 bases, and 12 bases separated the two germline ends. The CDR3 has 14 residues. In germline, CDR1 is SGHDN, CDR2 FVKESK. The CDR3 DNA is TGTGCCAGCAGCCAGGGGCAGGGCGGCTACGAGCAGTACTTC. It yields the protein CASSQGQGGYEQYF.

The genes are TRBV10-1 and TRBJ2-1; TRBD2 matches 10 bases. In germline, CDR1 is WNHNN, CDR2 SYGVQD (reference sequence). The CDR3 consists of 18 residues. V dropped 8 bases and J dropped 8; count of bases not matched to a gene: 21. CDR3 sequence (DNA): TGCGCCAGCTACCTATCCTTGGGGCCTAGCGGGAGAAGTGATGAGCAGTTCTTC. As protein: CASYLSLGPSGRSDEQFF.

J is TRBJ1-6 and V is TRBV6-5, with 7 bases aligning to TRBD1. Germline V gene lookup returns CDR1 MNHEY and CDR2 SVGAGI. The V and J ends lost 4 bases and 0 bases, in that order; junction bases with no gene match: 3. There are 16 residues in the CDR3. The CDR3 DNA reads TGTGCCAGCAGTTCGACAGGGAGCTCCTATAATTCACCCCTCCACTTT. Protein: CASSSTGSSYNSPLHF.

V is TRBV7-3 and J is TRBJ2-1; a possible D gene is TRBD1 (7 bases). The CDR3 has 15 amino acids. The germline V gene encodes CDR1 SGHTA and CDR2 FQGTGA. Trimming left V 5 bases short and J 4 bases short, with 15 bases between. CDR3 sequence (DNA): TGTGCCAGCAGCCCGGCGGGGACAGATTACAATGAGCAGTTCTTC. Encoded protein: CASSPAGTDYNEQFF.

This rearrangement joins TRBV19 to TRBJ1-1; 10 bases are a match to TRBD1. Trimming cost V 9 bases and J 2 bases; bases outside gene matches: 12. Germline loops: CDR1 LNHDA, CDR2 SQIVND (reference sequence). The CDR3 is made up of 16 amino acids. DNA for the CDR3: TGTGCCAGCGAAACCGGGACAGGGGCTCCTAACACTGAAGCTTTCTTT. Protein sequence: CASETGTGAPNTEAFF.

This clone has just a few counts. The V call is TRBV3-1 (or the pseudogene TRBV3-2), the J call TRBJ1-1, with TRBD1 as a possible D gene (6 bases). The germline gives CDR1 LGHDT, CDR2 YNNKEL (reference sequence). The V end lost 10 bases, the J end lost 7 bases, and 16 bases lay between the germline ends. This CDR3 contains 12 residues. The CDR3 here is CATQGKGNEAFF. CDR3 in DNA: TGTGCCACCCAGGGGAAGGGGAATGAAGCTTTCTTT.

This chain joins TRBV7-9 and TRBJ2-7, with 12 positions matching TRBD2. The CDR3 runs 14 residues. CDR1 SEHNR and CDR2 FQNEAQ come from the germline V gene (reference sequence). V gave up 5 bases and J gave up 6 bases; unmatched junction bases: 5. DNA for the CDR3: TGTGCCAGCAGCCGGACTAGCGGGGCACTCGAGCAGTACTTC. Translated, it gives CASSRTSGALEQYF.

This rearrangement joins TRBV6-2 or TRBV6-3 to TRBJ2-1; TRBD2 matches 11 bases. The V segment lost 6 bases and the J segment 4 bases; nucleotides outside the gene matches: 8. CDR3 length: 16 residues. Germline loops: CDR1 MNHEY, CDR2 SVGEGT. CDR3 nucleotides: TGTGCCAGCAGCGACCCCCCTAGCGGGGGGTACAATGAGCAGTTCTTC. Translation gives CASSDPPSGGYNEQFF.

The chain couples TRBV19 to TRBJ1-2; D gene uncertain. There are 14 residues in the CDR3. Trimming removed 1 base at V and 4 bases at J, with 10 bases between. Looked up from germline, CDR1 is LNHDA and CDR2 is SQIVND (reference sequence). This CDR3 is CASSIGVEGYGYTF. The CDR3 DNA reads as TGTGCCAGTAGTATAGGGGTCGAGGGCTATGGCTACACCTTC.

The CDR3 reads CASSQDTVQGVQPQHF. CDR3 DNA sequence: TGCGCCAGCAGCCAAGATACGGTACAGGGAGTTCAGCCCCAGCATTTT. The chain links TRBV4-1 to TRBJ1-5, with D perhaps TRBD1 (6 bases). CDR1 is MGHRA, CDR2 YSYEKL, per germline. Trimming removed 0 bases from V and 6 bases from J, with 15 bases in between. This CDR3 has 16 amino acids.

Note on this clone: An end of the junction does not agree with germline; a read error may underlie this. This rearrangement joins TRBV7-2 to TRBJ2-3; 7 positions match TRBD2. The germline V gene has CDR1 SGHTA and CDR2 FQGNSA. The CDR3 loop spans 15 amino acids. This CDR3 reads CASSSGTTITNTQYF. The CDR3 DNA is TGTGCCAGCAGCTCCGGGACTACCATCACAAATACGCAGTATTTT. The complete variable domain, with remaining parts taken from reference TRBV7-2 and TRBJ2-3, reads GAGVSQSPSNKVTEKGKDVELRCDPISGHTALYWYRQSLGQGLEFLIYFQGNSAPDKSGLPSDRFSAERTGGSVSTLTIQRTQQEDSAVYLCASSSGTTITNTQYFGPGTRLTVL.

The chain recombines TRBV9 with TRBJ2-3; 7 bases align to TRBD2. V trimming: 6 bases; J trimming: 0 bases; junction bases outside the gene matches: 7. Germline V gene data show CDR1 as SGDLS and CDR2 as YYNGEE. The CDR3 has 15 amino acids. DNA of the CDR3: TGTGCCAGCACCAAGTCGGGAGGAAGCACAGATACGCAGTATTTT. The encoded protein is CASTKSGGSTDTQYF.

This chain links TRBV15 with TRBJ1-1; D gene unclear. The ends were cut back, 1 base at V and 6 bases at J, with 12 bases in the middle. The germline CDR1 and CDR2 sequences are LNHNV and YYDKDF (reference sequence). The CDR3 has 14 residues. CDR3 residues: CATSRAGGGAEAFF. The CDR3 DNA reads as TGTGCCACCAGCAGAGCGGGAGGTGGGGCTGAAGCTTTCTTT.

The CDR3 DNA reads as TGTGCCAGCAGTTTCCCGGGACAGGGTTTAGTACAGCCCCAGCATTTT. Protein sequence: CASSFPGQGLVQPQHF. The chain has TRBV28 and TRBJ1-5, with TRBD1 identical over 9 bases. With V trimmed by 3 bases and J by 7 bases, 10 bases remained unmatched. The germline V gene has CDR1 MDHEN and CDR2 SYDVKM. The length of the CDR3 is 16 residues.

This sequence joins TRBV5-1 and TRBJ2-2; tentatively, D is TRBD1 (5 bases). V was trimmed by 3 bases and J by 4 bases, leaving 10 bases between them. Germline values: CDR1 SGHRS, CDR2 YFSETQ. This CDR3 contains 14 residues. CDR3 amino acids: CASSSDSFTGELFF. The DNA of the CDR3 is TGCGCCAGCAGCTCTGACAGCTTCACCGGGGAGCTGTTTTTT. The variable domain in full, completed from reference TRBV5-1 and TRBJ2-2, reads KAGVTQTPRYLIKTRGQQVTLSCSPISGHRSVSWYQQTPGQGLQFLFEYFSETQRNKGNFPGRFSGRQFSNSRSEMNVSTLELGDSALYLCASSSDSFTGELFFGEGSRLTVL.

The chain employs TRBV7-9 and TRBJ1-2; D is possibly TRBD1 (5 bases). Germline-derived CDR1 and CDR2 are SEHNR and FQNEAQ (reference sequence). CDR3 size: 14 residues. Trimming pared 1 base from V and 2 bases from J, leaving 8 bases between. CDR3 in amino acids: CASSLGGANYGYTF. The CDR3 DNA sequence: TGTGCCAGCAGCTTAGGTGGGGCCAACTATGGCTACACCTTC.

The chain links TRBV24-1 to TRBJ1-5; TRBD1 matches at 7 bases. CDR3 length: 15 residues. Germline CDR1 KGHDR, CDR2 SFDVKD. V lost 2 bases to trimming and J lost 5 bases; unmatched junction nucleotides: 5. The CDR3 nucleotides read TGTGCCACCAGTGATTCGGGACAGAACTATCAGCCCCAGCATTTT. Protein product: CATSDSGQNYQPQHF.